This T cell receptor (beta chain) was profiled in a study of cytomegalovirus exposure and HLA in healthy donors (dated by TCRdb to 2017 to 2019). General notes on the study: An earlier analysis of several hundred of the donors reported 250 to 300 Gb of sequence data and about 100 million unique TCR beta sequences from about 200 million T cells. Roughly 290 gigabases of sequencing data and about 92 million unique TCR sequences made up an early release that covered under 750 HLA-typed donors. Of the 398 genotyped donors, around 81% fell in the genetic ancestry cluster associated with self-reported Caucasian donors. The study aimed to test whether signatures of past pathogen exposure could be identified by cataloging public T cell receptors. The T cell repertoires of 700 or so subjects were profiled by immunosequencing and related to cytomegalovirus serostatus. Besides the first cohort of hundreds of subjects, a separate validation cohort made up of 120 different subjects was used. High-throughput TCR immunosequencing, statistical association of individual TCRs with disease status, and machine learning were combined to predict cytomegalovirus infection status. In a later analysis, previously published TCR beta repertoires from 666 donors were re-analyzed and high-resolution HLA genotyping was added so that TCR occurrence patterns could be studied. Rather than drawing on any new phenotypic data, the later analysis identified candidate immune exposures from TCR beta sequences and the way those sequences occurred across donors. An earlier analysis of 587 of the donors applied high-throughput TCR beta sequencing to assess whether each TCR beta V gene segment acted as functional or pseudogenic. Alongside the repertoire data, information on donor age, sex, ethnicity and CMV serostatus was compiled. Genome-wide SNP genotypes for about 65% of the 666 donors were used in a later genetic analysis, which treated that subset as a discovery cohort. All discovery cohort repertoires had been generated on a single sequencing platform. Both class I and class II loci were covered by HLA typing, at four-digit resolution. The number of typed donors differed by locus: about 629-630 for A, B, C, DRB1 and DQB1; 522 for DQA1; around 610 for DPA1; and 400 to 480 for DPB1. Roughly 5 DR-DQ haplotypes were handled as single units for association and clustering, since linkage in the cohort was strong. On average, roughly 200,000 unique TCR beta nucleotide sequences were sequenced per donor among more than 350 genotyped donors of the cohort, with roughly 18% of those sequences being non-productive. Results and caveats for the whole study, not just this receptor: A later analysis found that most CMV-associated TCR beta chains appeared HLA-restricted, with HLA associations seemingly driven largely by CMV exposure. Across donors, most TCR sequences were observed very rarely, whereas some public TCRs were present in many individuals. In an earlier analysis of 587 of the donors, most TCR beta V segments were observed in productive rearrangements about 90% or about 30% of the time, broadly matching IMGT annotations. In a later genetic analysis, a missense DCLRE1C variant was associated with V-gene and J-gene trimming of TCR beta chains, and the association was replicated in an independent cohort. In a later analysis, HLA-associated TCR beta chains showed more clonal expansion and lower generation probabilities than non-associated chains that were equally common. According to a later analysis, TCR association rates differed among HLA loci, with DRB1 alleles showing the most associated TCRs and HLA-C alleles showing the fewest. Some IMGT-functional V segments, including TRBV6-2 and TRBV6-3, could not be distinguished by the 87-base-pair reads and were therefore excluded. A later analysis associated 15,000 to 20,000 TCR beta sequences with specific HLA alleles at a false discovery rate of 0.05. Linkage disequilibrium might explain the correlated functional status among segregating V segments, but an unknown experimental factor could not be excluded. This cohort had only TCR beta chains sequenced, and the lack of alpha or paired-chain data limited which features could be detected. Sequencing depth was assumed to be roughly uniform across donors in the presence/absence analyses, though that assumption may not hold. CMV serostatus was the only immune exposure information available for the cohort. The study listed approximately 150 TCR beta chains as associated with cytomegalovirus. A further reported finding was that TCR beta sequences accurately predicted the HLA-A and HLA-B alleles for most subjects in the first cohort. The authors suggested that the approach could potentially be generalized to other disease states and immunological phenotypes. A later analysis reported that several top co-occurrence clusters appeared linked to parvovirus B19, influenza, CMV and Epstein-Barr virus. When HLA alleles, especially DR and DQ, strongly co-occurred, TCR associations were difficult to assign to individual alleles. Fewer than 20 rarely observed V segments, including chromosome 9 orphons, were excluded from the earlier analysis of approximately 600 of the donors because counts were too low. In vitro tests confirmed that three of the cytomegalovirus-associated TCR beta chains recognize cytomegalovirus antigens. The classifier was reported to diagnose cytomegalovirus status with high specificity and sensitivity in both the original and validation cohorts. A cluster of highly shared sequence variants was judged likely to represent a technical artifact of the sequencing pipeline. A later genetic analysis reported fewer N-insertions in productive TCRs among donors in an Asian-associated ancestry cluster than the roughly 700-donor mean. HLA typing was unavailable for some donors at each locus, so association tests used only the typed subset.

V sheds 4 bases and J sheds 4 bases, leaving 13 bases between their ends. Counted from cysteine to phenylalanine, this CDR3 has 14 amino acids. The sequence is cut down to CDR3 DNA, 42 bases in frame from base 1. For CDR1 and CDR2, the germline V gene lists MDHEN and SYDVKM. A remark on this clone: Its recognized antigen is unknown. No much larger clone exists at a distance of one base, and base qualities are not known.

The cohort was made up of about 610 healthy bone marrow donors. At the time of sampling, all cohort members were nominally healthy, though unrecorded immune exposures were likely present. The donor was CMV seronegative and was included in the group of under 450 seronegative cohort members. Each donor provided a peripheral blood sample, and peripheral blood mononuclear cells were used for TCR beta sequencing. Genomic DNA was extracted from the blood cell samples with the Qiagen DNeasy Blood Extraction Kit. The method was the immunoSEQ multiplex PCR assay. For the multiplex PCR, a mixture combining 60 forward primers for TCR Vbeta segments and 13 reverse primers for TCR Jbeta segments was used. The CDR3 region of rearranged TCR beta genes was amplified from genomic DNA by a multiplex PCR assay. The Illumina HiSeq System was used to sequence the amplified TCR beta libraries as 87-base-pair reads. Per the source publication's procedure: A later analysis counted approximately 74 million unique TCR beta chains across the 650 to 800 repertoires, and 10 million to 11 million of these chains were shared by at least two donors. A nearest-neighbor algorithm error-corrected the raw reads and collapsed the reads into unique sequences, merging closely related sequences to remove PCR and sequencing errors. Alignment of CDR3 sequences to IMGT reference sequences was used to assign V, D and J gene segments. For a sequence to be retained, at least a six-nucleotide match to both a V gene segment and a J gene segment was required. Rearrangements were classified as productive when the CDR3 lacked stop codons and remained in frame with V and J, and all other rearrangements were classified as non-productive. Following IMGT convention, CDR3 was defined as the stretch from the second conserved V-encoded cysteine up to the conserved J-encoded phenylalanine. Sequences without an unambiguous match to a single V gene segment were excluded from the earlier analysis of almost 600 of the donors. An earlier analysis of several hundred of the donors called V segments functional above 56.7% productive rearrangements and segregating when the between-donor standard deviation exceeded 5%. A statistical classification framework was built for diagnosing cytomegalovirus status from the catalog of TCR beta chain sequences. A later analysis assigned V and J genes by comparing TCR nucleotide sequences with IMGT/GENE-DB human TR gene sequences. In a later analysis, CDR3 sequences and most-parsimonious VDJ recombination scenarios were assigned using the TCRdist pipeline. A later analysis defined each TCR beta chain by its CDR3 amino acid sequence plus V-gene family, and excluded reads lacking a unique V-gene family. As a way to deal with suspected cross-contamination and a sequencing artifact, a later analysis dropped 450 to 700 nucleotide sequences that were highly shared and had low generation probability. In a later analysis, a clonal expansion index for each public chain was calculated from normalized within-repertoire ranks of inferred template counts. In a later analysis, generation probabilities were computed with a VDJ recombination model fitted to out-of-frame rearrangements, and the resulting probabilities were checked against IGoR. A later analysis scored TCR-TCR, TCR-HLA and TCR-CMV co-occurrence with hypergeometric tests, applying a repertoire-size bias correction to TCR pairs. A later analysis estimated false discovery rates by permuting HLA or CMV assignments 20 times. A later analysis grouped co-occurring TCRs with DBSCAN, adding TCRdist sequence similarity when clustering within HLA-allele-positive subsets. For co-occurrence clustering, repertoires with fewer than 30,000 or more than 120,000 public chains were excluded, along with a handful of repertoires with anomalous nucleotide sharing. Entries here come from immuneACCESS through TCRdb and include only in-frame sequences with V and J called. Some clones fail to appear in such tables; in the studies checked, an unresolved V gene covers under half of the shortfall, and the cause of the remainder is unknown. The D gene and trimming were derived from the DNA, and the V and J assignments and clone size from that table. Counted in this sample were approximately 150,000 clones; approximately 79% of them appeared once. The ten largest clonotypes hold 2.1% of the sample.

The sequencing sample was made of PBMCs. The rearranged segments are TRBV28 and TRBJ1-2; the D gene is perhaps TRBD1, on 6 matching bases. The receptor was derived from a man aged 35-49 years in good health and CMV-seronegative. CDR3 loop: CASSSNRVRYGYTF. At the DNA level, the sequence is TGTGCCAGCAGTTCCAACAGGGTTCGCTATGGCTACACCTTC.